This T cell receptor beta chain was documented in a study of blood T cell repertoires in COVID-19. The data were produced by immunoSEQ multiplex PCR, yet TCRdb's version contains in-frame clones alone and is incomplete. The data show 130,000 to 150,000 clones, with 70% to 90% seen just once and around 8% held by the top ten. The germline V gene encodes CDR1 MNHEY and CDR2 SMNVEV (reference sequence). The CDR3 runs 12 residues. The V end lost 8 bases, the J end lost 7 bases, and 12 bases lay between the germline ends. The receptor comes from a woman aged 60-75 years with COVID-19, enrolled during active disease. Input material: peripheral blood. V gene TRBV27 combines with J gene TRBJ1-5; D is undetermined. CDR3 nucleotides: TGTGCCAGCTCTGTACCCGGGCAGCCCCAGCATTTT. Translated, it gives CASSVPGQPQHF.